These 10 T cell receptor beta chains originate from one sample sequenced in a study of shared clonotypes between healthy human individuals. As defined, naive CD8 cells were CD45RO-negative and positively selected for CCR7, with terminally differentiated effector memory CD45RA+ cells excluded. Using immunoSEQ multiplex PCR, the repertoire was profiled, and TCRdb retains in-frame clones only, with some absent. This table has roughly 2.1 million clones, about 93% appearing once. Specimen: naive CD8+ T cells from PBMCs. The receptor source for this set is a young man in good health. Some clones in this sample may be carry-over from other donors' samples.

The chain combines TRBV9 with TRBJ2-7, with a tentative D call TRBD2 (7 bases). V was pared by 5 bases and J by 0 bases, with 15 bases between. CDR1 is SGDLS, CDR2 YYNGEE, per germline. This CDR3 contains 15 residues. DNA of the CDR3: TGTGCCAGCAGTTCTGGGGGGGACATCTCCTACGAGCAGTACTTC. This translates into CASSSGGDISYEQYF.

The chain uses TRBV27 and TRBJ1-1; unclear D gene. Deletions cut 7 bases from V and 1 base from J, with 16 bases between. Germline V gene lookup returns CDR1 MNHEY and CDR2 SMNVEV (reference sequence). The CDR3 extends over 15 amino acids. The CDR3 sequence is CASKFSRGSNTEAFF. CDR3 bases: TGTGCCAGCAAGTTCTCGCGAGGATCGAACACTGAAGCTTTCTTT.

This chain joins TRBV7-8 and TRBJ2-1, with 8 bases aligning to TRBD2. This CDR3 is built from 16 residues. The V gene's germline CDR1 is SGHVS and CDR2 FQNEAQ. The V segment lost 5 bases and the J segment 2 bases; nucleotides outside the gene matches: 8. Here the CDR3 reads CASSPASGRAYNEQFF. The CDR3 DNA follows: TGTGCCAGCAGCCCGGCGAGCGGGAGAGCCTACAATGAGCAGTTCTTC.

J is TRBJ2-1 and V is TRBV7-6; 7 nucleotides match TRBD2. The V gene end was trimmed by 5 bases and the J gene end by 9 bases; junction bases not matched to a gene: 16. The CDR3 covers 16 residues. CDR1 SGHVS and CDR2 FNYEAQ come from the germline V gene. This CDR3 reads CASSPTVGGGPVEQFF. For the CDR3, the DNA is TGTGCCAGCAGCCCCACCGTGGGGGGAGGGCCGGTTGAGCAGTTCTTC.

This clone was seen once. V gene TRBV7-2 combines with J gene TRBJ2-3, with 9 nucleotides matching TRBD1. The CDR3 loop spans 15 amino acids. Germline-derived CDR1 and CDR2 are SGHTA and FQGNSA. After removal of 5 bases from V and 4 bases from J, the junction contained 7 bases not matched to a gene. The CDR3: CASSGRGQGADTQYF. The CDR3, as DNA: TGTGCCAGCAGCGGACGGGGACAGGGCGCAGATACGCAGTATTTT.

This chain joins TRBV6-5 and TRBJ1-5; TRBD1 is a possible D gene (5 bases). The CDR3 totals 14 residues. Germline lookup yields CDR1 MNHEY and CDR2 SVGAGI. The V gene lost 5 bases and the J gene lost 4 bases, with 12 bases spanning the gap. CDR3: CASSTGDLNQPQHF. CDR3 nucleotide sequence: TGTGCCAGCAGTACCGGGGACCTAAATCAGCCCCAGCATTTT.

The chain recombines TRBV5-5 with TRBJ2-7, with D perhaps given as TRBD1 or TRBD2 (5 bases each). The CDR3 covers 14 residues. Germline CDR1 reads SGHKS; CDR2 reads YYEKEE (reference sequence). The ends were cut back, 7 bases at V and 4 bases at J, with 18 bases in the middle. The CDR3 region has the DNA TGTGCCAGCGGATGGGTTCCTGGGGGATACGAGCAGTACTTC. This gives the protein CASGWVPGGYEQYF.

The rearrangement joins TRBV10-3 to TRBJ2-4; TRBD2 matches 10 bases. With 4 bases clipped from V and 0 bases from J, the junction kept 3 bases outside the gene matches. The CDR3 is 16 amino acids. CDR1 is ENHRY, CDR2 SYGVKD, per germline. The chain's CDR3 is CAISGTSGLAKNIQYF. As DNA, the CDR3 is TGTGCCATCAGTGGGACTAGCGGCCTAGCCAAAAACATTCAGTACTTC.

This clone was observed once. The chain recombines TRBV19 with TRBJ2-2, with D possibly TRBD1 on 6 matching bases. CDR1 and CDR2 from the germline V gene are LNHDA and SQIVND (reference sequence). The CDR3 loop spans 12 amino acids. Trimming left V 9 bases short and J 5 bases short, with 10 bases between. The CDR3 region is CASAQGTGELFF. The DNA of the CDR3 is TGTGCCAGCGCTCAGGGGACCGGGGAGCTGTTTTTT.

This sequence joins TRBV29-1 and TRBJ1-2; 10 bases align to TRBD1. Germline assignment: CDR1 SQVTM and CDR2 ANQGSEA. This CDR3 spans 15 amino acids. V gave up 6 bases and J gave up 4 bases; unmatched junction bases: 11. The CDR3 loop reads CSVARQGAPSYGYTF. The CDR3 nucleotides are TGCAGCGTGGCCAGACAGGGGGCGCCGAGCTATGGCTACACCTTC.